The 20 T cell receptor beta chains listed next were all sequenced from one sample in a study of cytomegalovirus exposure and HLA in healthy donors. Amplification used 60 Vbeta primers and 13 Jbeta primers. Here immunoSEQ multiplex PCR was the method, and the copy in TCRdb shows in-frame clones only, minus some. The data show about 84,000 clones, and the top ten clones hold about 0.5%. Material for sequencing was PBMCs. The origin of the receptors is a middle-aged man in good health and CMV-seronegative.

V usage is TRBV18 and J usage is TRBJ2-7; D gene uncertain. The CDR3 runs to 14 residues. Trimming removed 4 bases from V and 1 base from J, with 11 bases in between. Germline CDR1 reads KGHSH; CDR2 reads LQKENI. Written as DNA, the CDR3 is TGTGCCAGCTCACGTAGCCAGCCTTCCTACGAGCAGTACTTC. This translates into CASSRSQPSYEQYF.

This chain links TRBV29-1 with TRBJ2-7; TRBD1 matches at 7 bases. V trimming: 5 bases; J trimming: 3 bases; junction bases outside the gene matches: 7. Germline CDR1 SQVTM, CDR2 ANQGSEA. CDR3 length equals 13 residues. The CDR3 is CSVRQGIGYEQYF. The DNA for the CDR3 is TGCAGCGTTCGACAGGGAATAGGCTACGAGCAGTACTTC.

This chain links TRBV10-3 with TRBJ2-5; TRBD2 agrees at 14 bases. V gave up 4 bases and J gave up 4 bases; unmatched junction bases: 2. In germline, CDR1 is ENHRY, CDR2 SYGVKD. The CDR3 sequence is 15 residues long. Written as DNA, the CDR3 is TGTGCCATCAGTGGGACTAGCGGGGGGCTAGAGACCCAGTACTTC. It translates to CAISGTSGGLETQYF.

The chain is built from TRBV6-5 and TRBJ1-6; D gene uncertain. Trimming cost V 7 bases and J 10 bases, with 14 bases left between them. The CDR3 loop spans 13 amino acids. Germline loops: CDR1 MNHEY, CDR2 SVGAGI. The CDR3, as DNA: TGTGCCAGCAATCCGAATCGGAGCTCACCCCTCCACTTT. This translates into CASNPNRSSPLHF.

The chain is built from TRBV28 and TRBJ2-7, with 9 bases fitting TRBD1. The CDR3 has 14 amino acids. Germline CDR1 is MDHEN and CDR2 is SYDVKM. J gave up 9 bases and V 8 bases, and 14 bases lay outside the gene matches. DNA of the CDR3: TGTGCCAGCGTTACGGGACAGGGTCCATGGTCGCAGTACTTC. This sequence encodes CASVTGQGPWSQYF.

The chain employs TRBV29-1 and TRBJ2-3; 11 bases align to TRBD2. The junction had 12 bases not matched to a gene; V was cut back by 5 bases and J by 2 bases. Germline CDR1 and CDR2: SQVTM and ANQGSEA. The CDR3 loop spans 17 amino acids. The DNA for the CDR3 is TGCAGCGTTCAGGGGGACTCTAGCGGGGGGCCCACAGATACGCAGTATTTT. Translating it yields CSVQGDSSGGPTDTQYF.

The genes are TRBV28 and TRBJ1-1, with 9 nucleotides matching TRBD1. The CDR3 is 14 amino acids. CDR1 MDHEN and CDR2 SYDVKM come from the germline V gene. After removal of 3 bases from V and 6 bases from J, the junction contained 5 bases not matched to a gene. Here the CDR3 DNA reads TGTGCCAGCAGTTTGGGGGACAGGGTATCTGAAGCTTTCTTT. It specifies CASSLGDRVSEAFF.

CDR3 in DNA: TGTGCCAGTAGTATCGGACGGGGAGTCTTGAACACTGAAGCTTTCTTT. Translated: CASSIGRGVLNTEAFF. V usage is TRBV19 and J usage is TRBJ1-1; D remains ambiguous. The CDR3 is 16 residues long. Germline V gene data show CDR1 as LNHDA and CDR2 as SQIVND (reference sequence). V was cut by 3 bases and J by 0 bases, with 14 bases left in between. The whole variable domain, filled in from reference TRBV19 and TRBJ1-1, reads DGGITQSPKYLFRKEGQNVTLSCEQNLNHDAMYWYRQDPGQGLRLIYYSQIVNDFQKGDIAEGYSVSREKKESFPLTVTSAQKNPTAFYLCASSIGRGVLNTEAFFGQGTRLTVV.

The gene calls are TRBV5-6 and TRBJ2-5, with 7 bases lining up with TRBD2. The V gene's germline CDR1 is SGHDT and CDR2 YYEEEE. J lost 8 bases, V lost 3 bases, and 10 bases had no gene match. The CDR3 covers 14 residues. The CDR3 coding sequence is TGTGCCAGCAGCTCCGGACTAGGTTGGGGAACCCAGTACTTC. Amino acid sequence: CASSSGLGWGTQYF.

The chain has TRBV11-2 and TRBJ2-1, with 8 positions matching TRBD2. The V segment lost 2 bases and the J segment 0 bases; nucleotides outside the gene matches: 0. The CDR3 has 15 residues. Per the germline V gene, CDR1 is SGHAT and CDR2 is FQNNGV. The CDR3 sequence is CASSLRGGSYNEQFF. CDR3 DNA sequence: TGTGCCAGCAGCTTACGGGGGGGCTCCTACAATGAGCAGTTCTTC. The complete variable domain, with remaining parts taken from reference TRBV11-2 and TRBJ2-1, reads EAGVAQSPRYKIIEKRQSVAFWCNPISGHATLYWYQQILGQGPKLLIQFQNNGVVDDSQLPKDRFSAERLKGVDSTLKIQPAKLEDSAVYLCASSLRGGSYNEQFFGPGTRLTVL.

The rearrangement links TRBV15 to TRBJ2-7, with a weak D call TRBD1 (5 bases). This CDR3 spans 14 amino acids. The germline gives CDR1 LNHNV, CDR2 YYDKDF (reference sequence). V gave up 3 bases and J gave up 0 bases, with 9 bases separating them. The CDR3 bases are TGTGCCACCAGCAGGCAACAGGCCTCCTACGAGCAGTACTTC. Protein: CATSRQQASYEQYF.

The V gene is TRBV5-1, the J gene TRBJ1-5; perhaps TRBD1 as D (5 bases). The CDR3 extends over 15 amino acids. V was shortened by 0 bases and J by 4 bases, with 11 bases between the two germline ends. CDR1 SGHRS and CDR2 YFSETQ come from the germline V gene. This CDR3 is CASSLDGGSNQPQHF. CDR3 in DNA: TGCGCCAGCAGCTTGGACGGGGGATCGAATCAGCCCCAGCATTTT.

The rearrangement joins TRBV29-1 to TRBJ1-2; tentatively, D is TRBD1 (5 bases). Germline V CDR1 and CDR2: SQVTM, ANQGSEA. The CDR3 is made up of 15 amino acids. Trimming removed 7 bases from V and 3 bases from J, with 21 bases in between. CDR3 sequence: CSARTGAGGYYGYTF. The CDR3 nucleotides read TGCAGCGCCCGGACCGGAGCCGGGGGGTACTATGGCTACACCTTC. The variable domain in full, with the rest retrieved from reference TRBV29-1 and TRBJ1-2, is SAVISQKPSRDICQRGTSLTIQCQVDSQVTMMFWYRQQPGQSLTLIATANQGSEATYESGFVIDKFPISRPNLTFSTLTVSNMSPEDSSIYLCSARTGAGGYYGYTFGSGTRLTVV.

The rearrangement links TRBV27 to TRBJ1-5; D not certain. This CDR3 has 15 amino acids. With 2 bases removed from V and 6 bases from J, the gap between germline ends came to 14 bases. Germline V gene lookup returns CDR1 MNHEY and CDR2 SMNVEV (reference sequence). The chain's CDR3 is CASSLKGGWVQPQHF. The DNA of the CDR3 is TGTGCCAGCAGTTTAAAGGGAGGTTGGGTTCAGCCCCAGCATTTT.

The chain links TRBV5-1 to TRBJ2-5; the match to TRBD2 covers 11 bases. V shed 5 bases and J 2 bases; nucleotides not matched to a gene: 5. The CDR3 is 15 residues long. Germline V gene data show CDR1 as SGHRS and CDR2 as YFSETQ. CDR3 bases: TGCGCCAGCAGAAGACTAGCGGGGCCTCAAGAGACCCAGTACTTC. It encodes CASRRLAGPQETQYF.

The chain joins TRBV6-5 to TRBJ1-1, with no clear D. Trimming removed 6 bases from V and 0 bases from J, with 11 bases in between. The CDR3 is 14 amino acids. Germline V CDR1 and CDR2: MNHEY, SVGAGI. The CDR3 DNA reads as TGTGCCAGCAGCCCGCGGTCCATGAACACTGAAGCTTTCTTT. Protein: CASSPRSMNTEAFF.

V and J are TRBV29-1 and TRBJ2-3, with D possibly matching TRBD2 (5 bases). With 1 base removed from V and 5 bases from J, the gap between germline ends came to 13 bases. The CDR3 contains 14 residues. Germline V gene lookup returns CDR1 SQVTM and CDR2 ANQGSEA. CDR3 nucleotide sequence: TGCAGCGTTGAAGTGGGAGCAGTAGGAGATACGCAGTATTTT. Residues: CSVEVGAVGDTQYF.

The chain carries TRBV6-5 and TRBJ1-2, with a tentative D call TRBD1 (5 bases). The CDR3 length is 15 residues. V shed 7 bases and J shed 1 base, with 16 bases lying between them. Germline V gene data show CDR1 as MNHEY and CDR2 as SVGAGI. The chain's CDR3 is CASTLGRGYNYGYTF. The DNA for the CDR3 is TGTGCCAGCACCTTAGGGAGGGGTTATAACTATGGCTACACCTTC.

V is TRBV4-1 and J is TRBJ2-3; 10 bases match TRBD1. Trimming cost V 1 base and J 3 bases; bases outside gene matches: 4. Germline CDR1 MGHRA, CDR2 YSYEKL. This CDR3 comprises 16 residues. CDR3 residues: CASSQVGTGVTDTQYF. In nucleotides, the CDR3 is TGCGCCAGCAGCCAAGTCGGGACAGGGGTGACAGATACGCAGTATTTT.

The chain recombines TRBV7-2 with TRBJ1-2; D remains ambiguous. V was clipped by 1 base and J by 4 bases, with 13 bases between them. Germline-derived CDR1 and CDR2 are SGHTA and FQGNSA. The CDR3 totals 15 residues. The CDR3 bases are TGTGCCAGCAGCTTAGGGAGGGTGTTGGGCTATGGCTACACCTTC. Translating gives CASSLGRVLGYGYTF.